The clone carrying this T cell receptor (beta chain) is a singleton in its sample. This entry is derived from a study of blood T cell repertoires in COVID-19. Background on the study: The analysed material was cDNA or gDNA that came from T cells, B-cell-depleted T cells, or PBMCs.

The assay was immunoSEQ multiplex PCR, and TCRdb's table has in-frame clones only and misses some. Of a few hundred thousand clones listed, roughly 86% are singletons. Sequencing was performed on peripheral blood. The clonotype comes from a woman between 25 and 40 years old with COVID-19, enrolled during active disease.

The CDR3 DNA reads as TGCGCCAGCAAGTTCTCAGGCACAGATACGCAGTATTTT. This sequence encodes CASKFSGTDTQYF. The rearrangement links TRBV5-1 to TRBJ2-3; no definite D call. The CDR3 runs 13 residues. V was cut by 6 bases and J by 1 base, with 9 bases left in between. Germline CDR1 is SGHRS and CDR2 is YFSETQ.